This TCR beta chain was recorded in a study of T cell responses to AZD1222 COVID-19 vaccine. Looked up from germline, CDR1 is SNHLY and CDR2 is FYNNEI. The ends lost 8 bases at V and 7 bases at J; junction bases unmatched: 5. The CDR3 spans 13 residues. The table came from immunoSEQ multiplex PCR; TCRdb's copy has only in-frame clones and leaves some out. The repertoire holds 100,000 to 140,000 clones, roughly 90% seen once, with 6.5% to 8% in the top ten. This clonotype was sampled from an adult in good health. The chain joins TRBV2 to TRBJ1-5; 10 bases line up with TRBD1. This sample comprised peripheral blood, obtained on day 0 of AZD1222 vaccination. The CDR3: CASDRGPRQPQHF. CDR3 nucleotides: TGTGCCAGCGACAGGGGGCCACGGCAGCCCCAGCATTTT. The variable domain in full, with the rest retrieved from reference TRBV2 and TRBJ1-5, is EPEVTQTPSHQVTQMGQEVILRCVPISNHLYFYWYRQILGQKVEFLVSFYNNEISEKSEIFDDQFSVERPDGSNFTLKIRSTKLEDSAMYFCASDRGPRQPQHFGDGTRLSIL.